One and the same sample provided the 18 T cell receptor beta chains below, sequenced in a study of blood T cell repertoires in COVID-19. Sequencing was performed with immunoSEQ multiplex PCR; in TCRdb, only in-frame clones are kept and a portion is missing. Of some 170,000 clones listed, around 81% are singletons. Sequenced material: peripheral blood. These TCRs come from a woman aged 40 to 50 with COVID-19, enrolled during active disease.

The chain joins TRBV21-1 to TRBJ1-4. TRBV21-1 is an annotated pseudogene. The CDR3 is 21 residues long. Written as DNA, the CDR3 is TGTGCCAGCAGCAAAGGAGAGAACGACCTCCGAATGCGGTGCCCCGACGAAAAACTGTTTTTT. Residues: CASSKGENDLRMRCPDEKLFF.

The J gene is TRBJ2-7, the V gene TRBV7-2, with 8 bases that match TRBD1. The germline V gene has CDR1 SGHTA and CDR2 FQGNSA. The CDR3 covers 14 residues. Trimming at V came to 6 bases and at J to 2 bases, leaving 6 bases not matched to a gene. CDR3 residues: CASRGTGGPYEQYF. DNA for the CDR3: TGTGCCAGCAGAGGGACAGGCGGACCCTACGAGCAGTACTTC.

The chain recombines TRBV5-1 with TRBJ1-1; a weak D match, TRBD1 (6 bases). Germline V CDR1 and CDR2: SGHRS, YFSETQ. The CDR3 extends over 13 amino acids. V lost 5 bases, J lost 0 bases, and 8 bases lay in between. The CDR3 nucleotides are TGCGCCAGCAGGGACAGCATGAACACTGAAGCTTTCTTT. The encoded protein is CASRDSMNTEAFF.

This rearrangement joins TRBV27 to TRBJ2-1; D gene ambiguous. Looked up from germline, CDR1 is MNHEY and CDR2 is SMNVEV (reference sequence). Trimming took 6 bases from V and 7 from J, leaving 13 bases between them. There are 13 residues in the CDR3. The CDR3 DNA is TGTGCCAGCAGACCGGATTTACAGAATGAGCAGTTCTTC. Its protein product is CASRPDLQNEQFF.

The chain is built from TRBV19 and TRBJ1-2, with 10 positions matching TRBD1. V was clipped by 8 bases and J by 8 bases; unmatched bases: 14. The germline CDR1 and CDR2 sequences are LNHDA and SQIVND (reference sequence). This CDR3 region has 15 residues. For the CDR3, the DNA is TGTGCCAGTCGGAAGAGTCGACAGGGGGCACAAGGCTACACCTTC. Protein sequence: CASRKSRQGAQGYTF.

V usage is TRBV19 and J usage is TRBJ2-3, with D tentatively TRBD2 (5 bases). CDR1 is LNHDA, CDR2 SQIVND, per germline (reference sequence). V dropped 8 bases and J dropped 0 bases, with 12 bases sitting between them. The CDR3 loop spans 14 amino acids. This chain's CDR3 is CASAAGRSTDTQYF. CDR3 nucleotides: TGTGCCAGTGCCGCGGGTCGCAGCACAGATACGCAGTATTTT.

In this sample, this clone turned up once. This chain uses TRBV7-6 with TRBJ2-1; D is unresolved. Trimming pared 6 bases from V and 5 bases from J, leaving 14 bases between. Germline loops: CDR1 SGHVS, CDR2 FNYEAQ. The length of the CDR3 is 14 residues. The CDR3 DNA reads as TGTGCCAGCAGTCCAACCACTTCCCACAATGAGCAGTTCTTC. Translated: CASSPTTSHNEQFF.

The chain links TRBV5-1 to TRBJ1-4; 9 positions match TRBD1. The length of the CDR3 is 17 residues. The V and J ends lost 4 bases and 5 bases, in that order; junction bases with no gene match: 12. Germline CDR1 reads SGHRS; CDR2 reads YFSETQ. The CDR3 protein is CASSRWGGQGENEKLFF. CDR3 in DNA: TGCGCCAGCAGCCGTTGGGGGGGACAGGGCGAAAATGAAAAACTGTTTTTT.

This chain links TRBV3-1 (or the pseudogene TRBV3-2) with TRBJ2-3, with no clear D. Trimming stripped 1 base from V and 5 bases from J, with 7 bases between. Germline V gene data show CDR1 as LGHDT and CDR2 as YNNKEL (reference sequence). There are 13 residues in the CDR3. CDR3 residues: CASSQVVGDTQYF. For the CDR3, the DNA is TGTGCCAGCAGCCAAGTGGTCGGAGATACGCAGTATTTT.

In its sample, this clone was seen once. The chain links TRBV10-2 to TRBJ1-6; 7 nucleotides line up with TRBD1. Germline V CDR1 and CDR2: WSHSY, SAAADI. The CDR3 covers 16 residues. The V and J ends lost 2 bases and 8 bases, in that order; junction bases with no gene match: 9. The CDR3: CASSEPGTGVDSPLHF. The CDR3 coding sequence is TGCGCCAGCAGTGAGCCCGGAACAGGGGTCGATTCACCCCTCCACTTT.

The chain joins TRBV24-1 to TRBJ2-5, with TRBD1 matching 9 bases. V was pared by 3 bases and J by 1 base, with 5 bases of the junction left unmatched. CDR1 is KGHDR, CDR2 SFDVKD, per germline. This CDR3 spans 16 amino acids. CDR3 amino acids: CATSDPRQGGQETQYF. CDR3 nucleotide sequence: TGTGCCACCAGTGATCCAAGACAGGGGGGCCAAGAGACCCAGTACTTC.

The chain couples TRBV2 to TRBJ2-7; 7 bases are shared with TRBD1. The CDR3 contains 14 residues. Germline V gives CDR1 SNHLY, CDR2 FYNNEI. Unmatched junction bases numbered 6, after V lost 7 bases and J lost 0 bases. CDR3 DNA sequence: TGTGCCAGCATCCCCGGGACAGCCTCCTACGAGCAGTACGTC. It translates to CASIPGTASYEQYV.

This chain connects TRBV11-2 to TRBJ1-4, with unresolved D. Germline-derived CDR1 and CDR2 are SGHAT and FQNNGV. The CDR3 is made up of 14 amino acids. V lost 5 bases and J lost 8, with 15 bases in between. CDR3 protein: CASSPTSRKEKLFF. As DNA, the CDR3 is TGTGCCAGCAGCCCGACATCCAGGAAGGAAAAACTGTTTTTT. Using reference TRBV11-2 and TRBJ1-4 for the parts outside the CDR3, the full variable domain is EAGVAQSPRYKIIEKRQSVAFWCNPISGHATLYWYQQILGQGPKLLIQFQNNGVVDDSQLPKDRFSAERLKGVDSTLKIQPAKLEDSAVYLCASSPTSRKEKLFFGSGTQLSVL.

The chain has TRBV29-1 and TRBJ1-2; possibly TRBD1 for D (6 bases). This CDR3 is 11 amino acids long. Trimming cost V 7 bases and J 5 bases, with 11 bases left between them. CDR1 SQVTM and CDR2 ANQGSEA come from the germline V gene. The CDR3 nucleotides are TGCAGCGGTTTACAGGGATATGGCTACACCTTC. It yields the protein CSGLQGYGYTF.

This rearrangement joins TRBV19 to TRBJ2-7; TRBD1 matches at 10 bases. This CDR3 contains 14 residues. The V gene's germline CDR1 is LNHDA and CDR2 SQIVND (reference sequence). V shed 7 bases, J shed 5 bases, and the junction held 8 bases outside the gene matches. The CDR3 region has the DNA TGTGCCAGTAACTCTGGGACAGGGGTCCACGAGCAGTACTTC. Translation gives CASNSGTGVHEQYF.

The V and J genes are TRBV15 and TRBJ1-2; a weak D match, TRBD1 (6 bases). CDR1 LNHNV and CDR2 YYDKDF come from the germline V gene (reference sequence). Between the trimmed V and J ends, which lost 3 bases and 4 bases, there was a span of 18 bases. This CDR3 is 16 amino acids long. The CDR3, as DNA: TGTGCCACCAGCAGGGAAGCTTCAGGGGACCCCTATGGCTACACCTTC. Translation gives CATSREASGDPYGYTF.

This chain connects TRBV11-2 to TRBJ1-4, with D possibly matching TRBD1 (5 bases). This CDR3 spans 13 amino acids. Deletions cut 8 bases from V and 7 bases from J, with 14 bases between. Per germline, CDR1 SGHAT and CDR2 FQNNGV. CDR3 region: CASWGGRGEKLFF. The DNA of the CDR3 is TGTGCCAGCTGGGGGGGGAGAGGTGAAAAACTGTTTTTT.

This clone came up once. The chain joins TRBV11-2 to TRBJ2-3, with 9 positions matching TRBD2. This CDR3 has 16 amino acids. Germline V gene sequence: CDR1 SGHAT, CDR2 FQNNGV. The V and J ends lost 0 bases and 3 bases, in that order; junction bases with no gene match: 4. CDR3 nucleotides: TGTGCCAGCAGCTTAGAAGCTAGCGGGAAAACAGATACGCAGTATTTT. It yields the protein CASSLEASGKTDTQYF.